This T cell receptor beta chain derives from a study of shared clonotypes between healthy human individuals. Study conclusions and caveats: The sharing of about 5% of naive CD4 clonotypes was seen across a few donors. All-four-donor shared clonotypes had higher generation probabilities than non-shared clonotypes did.

Libraries were prepared by immunoSEQ multiplex PCR; TCRdb keeps only in-frame clonotypes and omits some of them. The table has millions of clones, less than 95% seen once. Remarks on this clone: Its cognate antigen is unknown.

Terminally differentiated effector memory CD45RA+ cells were left out of the naive CD8 fraction, which was CD45RO-negative and positively selected for CCR7. Donors comprised only Caucasian adults living in Nashville, Tennessee. With V trimmed by 2 bases and J by 4 bases, 3 bases remained unmatched. The CDR3 has 15 residues. From germline, CDR1 is LNHDA and CDR2 SQIVND (reference sequence). The chain links TRBV19 to TRBJ2-1; 9 bases align to TRBD2. The sequence was obtained from a man between 18 and 35 years old in good health. The sequenced sample was naive CD8+ T cells sorted from blood. Written as DNA, the CDR3 is TGTGCCAGTAGTATACTGACTAGCGGTTACAATGAGCAGTTCTTC. Protein: CASSILTSGYNEQFF.